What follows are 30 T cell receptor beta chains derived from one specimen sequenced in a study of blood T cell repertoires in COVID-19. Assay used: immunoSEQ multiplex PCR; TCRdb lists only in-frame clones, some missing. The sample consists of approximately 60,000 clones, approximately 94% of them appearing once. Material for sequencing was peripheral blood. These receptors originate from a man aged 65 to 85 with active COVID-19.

The CDR3 DNA reads TGCGCCAGCAGCCCCTCGGGACAGGTATTCAATGAGCAGTTCTTC. It codes for CASSPSGQVFNEQFF. The chain joins TRBV5-1 to TRBJ2-1; 8 bases align to TRBD1. V lost 4 bases to trimming and J lost 6 bases; unmatched junction nucleotides: 9. Germline CDR1 is SGHRS and CDR2 is YFSETQ. This CDR3 spans 15 amino acids.

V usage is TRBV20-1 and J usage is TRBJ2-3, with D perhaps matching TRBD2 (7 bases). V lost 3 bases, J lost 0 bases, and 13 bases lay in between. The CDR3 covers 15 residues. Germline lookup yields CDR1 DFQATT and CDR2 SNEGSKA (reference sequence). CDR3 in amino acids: CSASRGGSSTDTQYF. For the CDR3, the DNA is TGCAGTGCTAGTAGGGGGGGATCTAGCACAGATACGCAGTATTTT.

The CDR3 DNA reads as TGTGCCAGCTCACCGAAATCCGGTAACTATGGCTACACCTTC. It encodes CASSPKSGNYGYTF. V gene TRBV18 combines with J gene TRBJ1-2; no clear D gene. CDR3 size: 14 residues. Per the germline V gene, CDR1 is KGHSH and CDR2 is LQKENI. V was clipped by 3 bases and J by 1 base, with 9 bases between them. The full variable domain, with the rest looked up from reference TRBV18 and TRBJ1-2, is NAGVMQNPRHLVRRRGQEARLRCSPMKGHSHVYWYRQLPEEGLKFMVYLQKENIIDESGMPKERFSAEFPKEGPSILRIQQVVRGDSAAYFCASSPKSGNYGYTFGSGTRLTVV.

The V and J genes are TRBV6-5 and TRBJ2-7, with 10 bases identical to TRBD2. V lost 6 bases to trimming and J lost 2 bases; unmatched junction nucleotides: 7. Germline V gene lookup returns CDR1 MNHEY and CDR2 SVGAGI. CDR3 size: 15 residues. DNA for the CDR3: TGTGCCAGCAGCGGTTCTAGCGGGGGCCCCTACGAGCAGTACGTC. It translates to CASSGSSGGPYEQYV.

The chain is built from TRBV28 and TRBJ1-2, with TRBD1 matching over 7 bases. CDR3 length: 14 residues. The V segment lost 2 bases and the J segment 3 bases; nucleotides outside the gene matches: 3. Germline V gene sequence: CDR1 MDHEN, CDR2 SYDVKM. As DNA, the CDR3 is TGTGCCAGCAGTTTACCCGACAGGGACTATGGCTACACCTTC. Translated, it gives CASSLPDRDYGYTF.

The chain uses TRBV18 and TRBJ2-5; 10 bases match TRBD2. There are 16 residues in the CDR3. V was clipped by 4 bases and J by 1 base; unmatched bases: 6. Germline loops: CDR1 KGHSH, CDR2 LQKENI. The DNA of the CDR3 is TGTGCCAGCTCACTCGGGACTAGCGTTTCCCAAGAGACCCAGTACTTC. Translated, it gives CASSLGTSVSQETQYF.

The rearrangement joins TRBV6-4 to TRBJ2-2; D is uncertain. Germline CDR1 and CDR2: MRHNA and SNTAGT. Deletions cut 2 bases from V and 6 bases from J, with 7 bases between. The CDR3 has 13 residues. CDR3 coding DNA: TGTGCCAGCAGTGACGTGGTAGCCGGGGAGCTGTTTTTT. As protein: CASSDVVAGELFF.

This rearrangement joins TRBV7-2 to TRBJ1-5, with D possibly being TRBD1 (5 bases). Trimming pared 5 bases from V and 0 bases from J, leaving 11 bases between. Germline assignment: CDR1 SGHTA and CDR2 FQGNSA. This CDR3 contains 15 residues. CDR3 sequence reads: CASSPTVYSNQPQHF. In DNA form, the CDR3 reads TGTGCCAGCAGCCCGACAGTTTATAGCAATCAGCCCCAGCATTTT.

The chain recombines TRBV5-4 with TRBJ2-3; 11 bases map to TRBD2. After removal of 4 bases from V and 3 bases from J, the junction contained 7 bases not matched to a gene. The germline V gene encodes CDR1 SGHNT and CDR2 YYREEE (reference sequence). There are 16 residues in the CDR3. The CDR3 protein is CASSRRLAGLTDTQYF. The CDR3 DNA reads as TGTGCCAGCAGCCGGAGACTAGCGGGGTTAACAGATACGCAGTATTTT.

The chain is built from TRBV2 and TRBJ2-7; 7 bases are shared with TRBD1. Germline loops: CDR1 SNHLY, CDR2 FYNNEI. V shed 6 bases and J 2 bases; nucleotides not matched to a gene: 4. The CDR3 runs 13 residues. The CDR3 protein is CASSHGQAYEQYV. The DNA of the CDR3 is TGTGCCAGCAGCCATGGACAGGCCTACGAGCAGTACGTC.

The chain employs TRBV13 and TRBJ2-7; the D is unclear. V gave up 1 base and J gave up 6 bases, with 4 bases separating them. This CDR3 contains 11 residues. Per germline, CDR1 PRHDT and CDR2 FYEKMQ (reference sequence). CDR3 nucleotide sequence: TGTGCCAGCAGCTTAGTTAGCGAGCAGTACTTC. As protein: CASSLVSEQYF.

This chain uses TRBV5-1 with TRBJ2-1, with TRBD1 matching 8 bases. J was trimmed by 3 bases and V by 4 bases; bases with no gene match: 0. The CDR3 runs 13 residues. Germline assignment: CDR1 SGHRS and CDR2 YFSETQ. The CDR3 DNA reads TGCGCCAGCAGCGGGACAGGCTACAATGAGCAGTTCTTC. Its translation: CASSGTGYNEQFF.

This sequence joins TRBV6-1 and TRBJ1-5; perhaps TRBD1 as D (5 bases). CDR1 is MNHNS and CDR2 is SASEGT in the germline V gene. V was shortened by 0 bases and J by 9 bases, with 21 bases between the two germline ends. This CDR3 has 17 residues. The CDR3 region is CASSEAGKGINFGPQHF. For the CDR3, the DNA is TGTGCCAGCAGTGAAGCTGGAAAGGGGATTAATTTTGGGCCCCAGCATTTT.

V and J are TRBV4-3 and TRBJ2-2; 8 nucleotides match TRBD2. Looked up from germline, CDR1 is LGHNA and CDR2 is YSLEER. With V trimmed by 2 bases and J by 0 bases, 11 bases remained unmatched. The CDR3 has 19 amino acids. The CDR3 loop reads CASSQQWFAGGPNTGELFF. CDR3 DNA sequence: TGCGCCAGCAGCCAACAATGGTTCGCGGGGGGTCCGAACACCGGGGAGCTGTTTTTT.

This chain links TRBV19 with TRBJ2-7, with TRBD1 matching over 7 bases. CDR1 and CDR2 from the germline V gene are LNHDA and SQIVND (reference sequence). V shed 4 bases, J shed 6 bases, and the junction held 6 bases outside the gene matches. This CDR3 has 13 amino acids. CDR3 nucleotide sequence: TGTGCCAGTAGTAACGACAGGGAAGGCGAGCAGTACTTC. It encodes CASSNDREGEQYF.

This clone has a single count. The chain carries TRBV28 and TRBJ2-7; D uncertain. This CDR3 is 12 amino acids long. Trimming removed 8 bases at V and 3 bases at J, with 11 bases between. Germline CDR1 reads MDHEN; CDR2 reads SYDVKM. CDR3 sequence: CASYQAGYEQYF. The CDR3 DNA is TGTGCCAGCTACCAAGCCGGCTACGAGCAGTACTTC.

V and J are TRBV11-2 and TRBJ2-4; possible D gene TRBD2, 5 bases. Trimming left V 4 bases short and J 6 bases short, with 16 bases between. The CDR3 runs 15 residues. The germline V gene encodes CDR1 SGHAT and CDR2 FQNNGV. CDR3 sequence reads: CASSSRGVEGNIQYF. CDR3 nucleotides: TGTGCCAGCAGCTCCCGGGGTGTCGAGGGAAACATTCAGTACTTC.

The chain's CDR3 is CASSPLRDREYGEQFF. The CDR3 DNA follows: TGTGCCAGCTCACCATTACGGGACAGGGAATATGGTGAGCAGTTCTTC. The rearrangement uses TRBV18 and TRBJ2-1, with TRBD1 matching 9 bases. Germline V lookup: CDR1 KGHSH, CDR2 LQKENI. This CDR3 contains 16 residues. With V trimmed by 2 bases and J by 9 bases, 11 bases remained unmatched.

CDR3 sequence reads: CASSPGQTVSGELFF. In nucleotides, the CDR3 is TGTGCCAGCAGTCCTGGACAGACAGTCTCCGGGGAGCTGTTTTTT. The rearrangement links TRBV5-4 to TRBJ2-2, with D tentatively TRBD1 (6 bases). This CDR3 contains 15 residues. Germline CDR1 reads SGHNT; CDR2 reads YYREEE (reference sequence). V was cut by 5 bases and J by 6 bases, with 17 bases left in between.

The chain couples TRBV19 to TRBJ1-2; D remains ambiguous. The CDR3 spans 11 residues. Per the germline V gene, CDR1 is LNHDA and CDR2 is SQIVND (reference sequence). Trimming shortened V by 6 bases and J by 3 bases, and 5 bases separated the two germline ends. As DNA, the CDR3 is TGTGCCAGTAGCGGGTACTATGGCTACACCTTC. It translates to CASSGYYGYTF.

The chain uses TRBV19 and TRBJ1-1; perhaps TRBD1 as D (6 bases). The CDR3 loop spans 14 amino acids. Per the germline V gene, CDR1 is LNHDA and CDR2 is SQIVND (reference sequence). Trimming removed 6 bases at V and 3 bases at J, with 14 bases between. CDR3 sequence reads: CASRQTGLDTEAFF. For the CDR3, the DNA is TGTGCCAGTAGACAAACAGGGTTGGACACTGAAGCTTTCTTT.

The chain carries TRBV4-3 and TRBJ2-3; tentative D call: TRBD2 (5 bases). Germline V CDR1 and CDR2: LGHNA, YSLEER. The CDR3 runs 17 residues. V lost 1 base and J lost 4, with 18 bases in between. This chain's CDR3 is CASSQGPTRASADTQYF. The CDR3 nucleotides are TGCGCCAGCAGCCAAGGCCCTACGAGGGCCAGCGCAGATACGCAGTATTTT.

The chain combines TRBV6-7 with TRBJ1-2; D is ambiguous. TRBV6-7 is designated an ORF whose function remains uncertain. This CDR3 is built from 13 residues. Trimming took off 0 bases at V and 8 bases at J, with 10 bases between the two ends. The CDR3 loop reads CASSYSAGYGYTF. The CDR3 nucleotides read TGTGCCAGCAGTTACTCGGCGGGGTACGGCTACACCTTC.

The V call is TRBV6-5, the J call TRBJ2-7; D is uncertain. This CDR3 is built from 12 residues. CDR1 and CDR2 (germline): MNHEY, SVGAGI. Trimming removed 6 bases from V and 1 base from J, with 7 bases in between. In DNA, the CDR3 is TGTGCCAGCAGAGGCGGTTCCTACGAGCAGTACTTC. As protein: CASRGGSYEQYF.

CDR3 coding DNA: TGTGCCAGCTCACCACCTTCGCAGGGGAATGAGCAGTTCTTC. Its protein is CASSPPSQGNEQFF. The chain is built from TRBV18 and TRBJ2-1, with D possibly matching TRBD1 (6 bases). The V and J ends lost 0 bases and 7 bases respectively, with 10 bases between them. The CDR3 spans 14 residues. CDR1 is KGHSH, CDR2 LQKENI, per germline.

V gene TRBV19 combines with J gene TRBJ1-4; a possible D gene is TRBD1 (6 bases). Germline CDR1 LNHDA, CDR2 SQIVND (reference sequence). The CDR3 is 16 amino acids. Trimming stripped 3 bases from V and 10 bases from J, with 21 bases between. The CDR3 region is CASSIHTGSGVVKLFF. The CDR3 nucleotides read TGTGCCAGTAGTATCCATACAGGGTCGGGCGTGGTAAAACTGTTTTTT.

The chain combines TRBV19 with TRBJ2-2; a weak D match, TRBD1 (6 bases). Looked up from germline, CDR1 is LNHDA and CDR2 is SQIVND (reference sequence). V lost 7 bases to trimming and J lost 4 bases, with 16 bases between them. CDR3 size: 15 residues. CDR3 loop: CASKSQNRATGELFF. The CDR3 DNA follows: TGTGCCAGTAAGTCCCAAAACAGGGCCACCGGGGAGCTGTTTTTT.

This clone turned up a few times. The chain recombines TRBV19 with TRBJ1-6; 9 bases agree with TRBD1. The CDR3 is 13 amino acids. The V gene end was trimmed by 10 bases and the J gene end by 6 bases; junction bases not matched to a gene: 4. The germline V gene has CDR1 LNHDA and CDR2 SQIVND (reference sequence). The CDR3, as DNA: TGTGCCACTCGGACAGGGGCTAATTCACCCCTCCACTTT. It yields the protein CATRTGANSPLHF. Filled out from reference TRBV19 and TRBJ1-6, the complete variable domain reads DGGITQSPKYLFRKEGQNVTLSCEQNLNHDAMYWYRQDPGQGLRLIYYSQIVNDFQKGDIAEGYSVSREKKESFPLTVTSAQKNPTAFYLCATRTGANSPLHFGNGTRLTVT.

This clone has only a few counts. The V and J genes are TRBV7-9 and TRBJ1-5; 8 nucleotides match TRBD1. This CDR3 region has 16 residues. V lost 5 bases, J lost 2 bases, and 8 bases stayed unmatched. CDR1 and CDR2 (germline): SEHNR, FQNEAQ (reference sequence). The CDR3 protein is CASSPIGTGGNQPQHF. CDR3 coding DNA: TGTGCCAGCAGCCCGATAGGGACAGGAGGCAATCAGCCCCAGCATTTT.

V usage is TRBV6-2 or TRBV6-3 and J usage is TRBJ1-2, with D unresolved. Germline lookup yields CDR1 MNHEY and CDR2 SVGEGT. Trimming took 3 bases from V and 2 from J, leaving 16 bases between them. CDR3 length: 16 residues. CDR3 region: CASSYGSARGNYGYTF. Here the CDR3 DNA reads TGTGCCAGCAGTTATGGGTCGGCGAGAGGGAACTATGGCTACACCTTC.